The following is a TCR beta chain sequence with its context. The sample holds one count of this clone. Its antigen has not been determined. Per-base quality was not reported, and no clone a single base away is much larger than it. Each collaborating institution followed its own protocols to collect whole blood in K2EDTA tubes. Collaborator samples were shipped for TCRbeta analysis as frozen whole blood, isolated PBMCs, or DNA extracted from either sample type. The sample comes from a study of blood T cell repertoires in COVID-19 (dated by TCRdb to 2019 to 2021). Regarding the research as a whole: Collaborator samples came from the United States, Italy and Spain and covered acute and convalescent phases of COVID-19. The prospective study material was composed of cDNA or gDNA derived from T cells, B-cell-depleted T cells, or PBMCs. The dataset comprised deeply sampled blood TCRbeta repertoires from subjects exposed to, actively infected with, or recovered from COVID-19. The repertoires were released in a freely available public database meant as a resource for research on the immune response to SARS-CoV-2. Samples were obtained from the ongoing ImmuneRACE study (first 160 participants) and from about 1,300 subjects provided by 6 global collaborators. Sample metadata almost always included a de-identified subject ID, COVID-19 status, age in years and sex. Where HLA class I and class II types were available, the types were taken from metadata supplied by the sample provider, not from assay-based typing. Paper-wide results and their limitations: The amount of clinical and demographic metadata varied by source and participant and was provided uncurated.

TCRbeta CDR3 regions were amplified from genomic DNA using the immunoSEQ Assay, a bias-controlled multiplex PCR. As for the original processing: The number of nucleated cells in each sample was estimated from the amplification of reference gene primers within the assay. Sequence reads were collapsed and filtered to measure the absolute abundance of every unique TCRbeta CDR3 rearrangement. For each sample, productive Simpson clonality was calculated as the square root of Simpson's diversity index over productive rearrangements. Held by TCRdb, this immuneACCESS table contains in-frame sequences only and omits some clones. Under half of the omission traces to an unresolved V gene where checked; the cause of the rest is unknown. V and J calls and clone size are copied from that table; D and trimming were computed from the DNA. Present in this sample are approximately 18,000 clones, over 85% of which were seen just once. 4.5% to 5.5% of the sample is taken by the ten largest.

CDR1 and CDR2, per the germline V gene, are MRHNA and SNTAGT. V is trimmed back by 8 bases and J by 8 bases, and the junction contains 6 bases that no gene match accounts for. Inclusive of the bounding cysteine and phenylalanine, the CDR3 is 14 residues long. The retained sequence is limited to the CDR3, 42 bases, with the frame set at the first base. The V gene is TRBV6-4 and the J gene is TRBJ2-1; 13 of the junction bases match TRBD2. The specimen sequenced was peripheral blood. The origin of this receptor is a human donor in a cohort sampled during active COVID-19. The base sequence is TGTGCCAGCGGACTAGCGGGAGAACTCCATGAGCAGTTCTTC. This codes for CASGLAGELHEQFF.